The 28 T cell receptor beta chains in this list originate from one sample, sequenced in a study of blood T cell repertoires in COVID-19. Here immunoSEQ multiplex PCR was the method, and the copy in TCRdb shows in-frame clones only, minus some. The data contain around 330,000 clones, roughly 90% of them singletons. The sample consisted of peripheral blood. These receptor sequences come from a woman aged 45 to 65 with active or convalescent COVID-19.

The chain combines TRBV20-1 with TRBJ2-5, with D unclear. V was shortened by 2 bases and J by 4 bases, with 5 bases between the two germline ends. There are 11 residues in the CDR3. Germline V CDR1 and CDR2: DFQATT, SNEGSKA (reference sequence). CDR3 protein: CSARPLETQYF. CDR3 DNA sequence: TGCAGTGCTAGACCTCTAGAGACCCAGTACTTC.

The rearrangement links TRBV6-2 or TRBV6-3 to TRBJ2-6; TRBD2 matches 12 bases. Germline V lookup: CDR1 MNHEY, CDR2 SVGEGT. Trimming took 4 bases from V and 2 from J; bases not matched to a gene: 6. This CDR3 has 18 amino acids. CDR3 nucleotide sequence: TGTGCCAGCAGTTCTCTAGCGGGGGGGCAAGCTGGGGCCAACGTCCTGACTTTC. This sequence encodes CASSSLAGGQAGANVLTF.

In regard to this clone: This sample includes further DNA sequences coding for the same CDR3. The chain uses TRBV5-1 and TRBJ2-7; TRBD1 might be the D (6 bases). This CDR3 spans 14 amino acids. Trimming cost V 4 bases and J 1 base, with 12 bases left between them. Per the germline V gene, CDR1 is SGHRS and CDR2 is YFSETQ. The chain's CDR3 is CASSPDSPSYEQYF. As DNA, the CDR3 is TGCGCCAGCAGCCCGGACAGTCCATCCTACGAGCAGTACTTC. Drawing the rest from reference TRBV5-1 and TRBJ2-7, the complete variable domain is KAGVTQTPRYLIKTRGQQVTLSCSPISGHRSVSWYQQTPGQGLQFLFEYFSETQRNKGNFPGRFSGRQFSNSRSEMNVSTLELGDSALYLCASSPDSPSYEQYFGPGTRLTVT.

J is TRBJ1-6 and V is TRBV5-1; 10 positions match TRBD1. This CDR3 is built from 20 residues. Germline-derived CDR1 and CDR2 are SGHRS and YFSETQ. J gave up 9 bases and V 4 bases, and 22 bases lay outside the gene matches. As DNA, the CDR3 is TGCGCCAGCAGCCCCGGCCCGATATTTCCGGGACAGGGGAAATCTTCACCCCTCCACTTT. Residues: CASSPGPIFPGQGKSSPLHF.

This clone was detected only a few times. V gene TRBV5-5 combines with J gene TRBJ1-5, with D unresolved. V dropped 0 bases and J dropped 6 bases, with 7 bases sitting between them. The CDR3 has 13 amino acids. Germline V gives CDR1 SGHKS, CDR2 YYEKEE (reference sequence). This CDR3 is CASSLDSVQPQHF. DNA for the CDR3: TGTGCCAGCAGCTTGGATTCTGTTCAGCCCCAGCATTTT.

This clone showed up just a few times. Other nucleotide sequences from this sample produce the same CDR3. The J gene is TRBJ1-2, the V gene TRBV29-1; tentative D call: TRBD1 (6 bases). V lost 4 bases and J 3 bases, leaving 6 bases between the germline ends. The V gene's germline CDR1 is SQVTM and CDR2 ANQGSEA. This CDR3 is built from 11 residues. The CDR3 protein is CSVGQDYGYTF. CDR3 in DNA: TGCAGCGTTGGACAGGACTATGGCTACACCTTC.

The table lists this clone with a count of one. The CDR3 coding sequence is TGTGCCAGCAGCTTTAGAGCGGGGAGGGGCACCGGGGAGCTGTTTTTT. Translated, it gives CASSFRAGRGTGELFF. The chain combines TRBV11-2 with TRBJ2-2; 7 bases match TRBD2. V was clipped by 3 bases and J by 4 bases; unmatched bases: 8. The CDR3 covers 16 residues. CDR1 is SGHAT and CDR2 is FQNNGV in the germline V gene.

The rearrangement joins TRBV3-1 (or the pseudogene TRBV3-2) to TRBJ2-1; 9 nucleotides line up with TRBD1. CDR1 is LGHDT and CDR2 is YNNKEL in the germline V gene (reference sequence). J lost 7 bases, V lost 1 base, and 5 bases had no gene match. CDR3 size: 15 residues. CDR3 bases: TGTGCCAGCAGCCAAGCGGGGACAGGGCGTAATGAGCAGTTCTTC. This encodes CASSQAGTGRNEQFF.

J is TRBJ2-1 and V is TRBV4-2, with 9 bases that match TRBD1. From germline, CDR1 is LGHNA and CDR2 YNFKEQ. Unmatched junction bases numbered 21, after V lost 1 base and J lost 8 bases. CDR3 length equals 20 residues. CDR3 loop: CASSQVLLRVGQGPNDEQFF. DNA of the CDR3: TGTGCCAGCAGCCAAGTTTTATTAAGGGTGGGACAGGGTCCGAACGATGAGCAGTTCTTC.

Turning to this clone: The junction departs from the called germline gene at one end, perhaps through a read error. The chain combines TRBV7-7 with TRBJ2-7; 11 bases map to TRBD1. The CDR3 consists of 15 residues. Germline values: CDR1 SSHAT, CDR2 FNYEAQ (reference sequence). CDR3 sequence: CASSIGQGASYEQYF. In DNA, the CDR3 is TGTGCTAGCAGCATTGGACAGGGGGCTTCCTACGAGCAGTACTTC.

The V call is TRBV15, the J call TRBJ2-5; the D is unclear. The length of the CDR3 is 16 residues. Trimming shortened V by 0 bases and J by 2 bases, and 13 bases separated the two germline ends. Per germline, CDR1 LNHNV and CDR2 YYDKDF (reference sequence). This chain's CDR3 is CATSRDDGKRQETQYF. CDR3 DNA: TGTGCCACCAGCAGAGACGACGGAAAGAGGCAAGAGACCCAGTACTTC.

Here the CDR3 DNA reads TGTGCCAGCAGCTTAGCGCGCTCTAGCGGGAGGGCCGGGACAGATACGCAGTATTTT. Translated: CASSLARSSGRAGTDTQYF. The J gene is TRBJ2-3, the V gene TRBV7-2; TRBD2 agrees at 12 bases. After removal of 0 bases from V and 3 bases from J, the junction contained 10 bases not matched to a gene. Germline lookup yields CDR1 SGHTA and CDR2 FQGNSA. The CDR3 is made up of 19 amino acids.

The chain carries TRBV5-6 and TRBJ2-7, with TRBD1 matching 10 bases. Trimming cost V 6 bases and J 1 base; bases outside gene matches: 7. Germline V CDR1 and CDR2: SGHDT, YYEEEE. The length of the CDR3 is 15 residues. DNA for the CDR3: TGTGCCAGCACCCTGCCGGGACAGGGGTCCTACGAGCAGTACTTC. Translated: CASTLPGQGSYEQYF.

The chain combines TRBV27 with TRBJ1-6; a possible D gene is TRBD1 (6 bases). Germline values: CDR1 MNHEY, CDR2 SMNVEV (reference sequence). V lost 2 bases and J lost 0, with 14 bases in between. The CDR3 is 18 amino acids. The CDR3 loop is CASSLRGQTSSYNSPLHF. CDR3 sequence (DNA): TGTGCCAGCAGTTTAAGGGGACAAACGAGCTCCTATAATTCACCCCTCCACTTT.

The V call is TRBV10-3, the J call TRBJ1-5; D unclear. The germline V gene has CDR1 ENHRY and CDR2 SYGVKD. V was trimmed by 0 bases and J by 3 bases, leaving 9 bases between them. CDR3 length: 15 residues. In DNA form, the CDR3 reads TGTGCCATCAGTGAGTCGATGGCAAACAATCAGCCCCAGCATTTT. This sequence encodes CAISESMANNQPQHF.

In this sample, this clone turned up once. As DNA, the CDR3 is TGTGCCAGCAGAGACCGGGACATCGGAAACACCATATATTTT. This codes for CASRDRDIGNTIYF. This sequence joins TRBV2 and TRBJ1-3; tentatively, D is TRBD1 (6 bases). V lost 6 bases, J lost 4 bases, and 13 bases lay in between. Germline-derived CDR1 and CDR2 are SNHLY and FYNNEI. CDR3 size: 14 residues.

Note on this clone: Other DNA sequences from this sample encode an identical CDR3 as well. V usage is TRBV5-4 and J usage is TRBJ2-5, with D possibly being TRBD1 (5 bases). Trimming cost V 0 bases and J 2 bases, with 11 bases left between them. The germline CDR1 and CDR2 sequences are SGHNT and YYREEE (reference sequence). CDR3 length equals 15 residues. CDR3: CASSLGDRLQETQYF. DNA for the CDR3: TGTGCCAGCAGCTTGGGAGACAGACTTCAAGAGACCCAGTACTTC.

The chain uses TRBV20-1 and TRBJ1-1, with 10 positions matching TRBD1. Germline V gene sequence: CDR1 DFQATT, CDR2 SNEGSKA (reference sequence). The V and J ends lost 6 bases and 11 bases, in that order; junction bases with no gene match: 6. The CDR3 length is 11 residues. CDR3 in amino acids: CSARTGGNAFF. The CDR3, as DNA: TGCAGTGCGCGGACAGGGGGAAATGCTTTCTTT.

This clone came up a few times. The chain has TRBV7-9 and TRBJ1-6; maybe TRBD1 (6 bases). This CDR3 comprises 14 residues. Germline assignment: CDR1 SEHNR and CDR2 FQNEAQ (reference sequence). The V gene lost 1 base and the J gene lost 9 bases, with 10 bases spanning the gap. For the CDR3, the DNA is TGTGCCAGCAGCTTAGGCCAGGGGTTTTCACCCCTCCACTTT. Protein sequence: CASSLGQGFSPLHF.

The V call is TRBV13, the J call TRBJ2-7; possible D gene TRBD2, 5 bases. This CDR3 is built from 15 residues. Trimming took 0 bases from V and 3 from J, leaving 12 bases between them. The V gene's germline CDR1 is PRHDT and CDR2 FYEKMQ (reference sequence). The CDR3 region is CASSLGGSGFYEQYF. In DNA, the CDR3 is TGTGCCAGCAGCTTAGGAGGCTCGGGGTTCTACGAGCAGTACTTC.

The chain recombines TRBV3-1 (or the pseudogene TRBV3-2) with TRBJ1-5, with TRBD1 as a possible D gene (6 bases). Germline loops: CDR1 LGHDT, CDR2 YNNKEL (reference sequence). The V and J ends lost 3 bases and 4 bases respectively, with 10 bases between them. The CDR3 extends over 14 amino acids. DNA of the CDR3: TGTGCCAGCAGCCAGGGGGCTCGAAATCAGCCCCAGCATTTT. It translates to CASSQGARNQPQHF.

The chain couples TRBV18 to TRBJ2-7; 7 bases are a match to TRBD2. Per the germline V gene, CDR1 is KGHSH and CDR2 is LQKENI. V gave up 6 bases and J gave up 2 bases; unmatched junction bases: 7. CDR3 length: 14 residues. The DNA for the CDR3 is TGTGCCAGCTCCTGGGGACTAATTCCCTACGAGCAGTACTTC. Its protein is CASSWGLIPYEQYF.

V usage is TRBV7-2 and J usage is TRBJ2-1; the D gene is possibly TRBD1 (5 bases). Germline V gene data show CDR1 as SGHTA and CDR2 as FQGNSA. The V and J ends lost 4 bases and 0 bases respectively, with 10 bases between them. This CDR3 comprises 15 residues. CDR3 in DNA: TGTGCCAGCAGCTCAGACAGCCTCTCCTACAATGAGCAGTTCTTC. Its protein product is CASSSDSLSYNEQFF.

V usage is TRBV27 and J usage is TRBJ1-1, with D maybe TRBD1 (6 bases). The CDR3 extends over 18 amino acids. The germline CDR1 and CDR2 sequences are MNHEY and SMNVEV (reference sequence). The germline V and J ends were trimmed by 6 bases and 1 base, with 24 bases remaining between them. The CDR3 coding sequence is TGTGCCAGCAGCCCAAGCCCCCGTGCAGGGGCATGGAACACTGAAGCTTTCTTT. It specifies CASSPSPRAGAWNTEAFF.

The chain is built from TRBV7-3 and TRBJ2-2; TRBD2 matches at 7 bases. The CDR3 totals 14 residues. Germline V gene sequence: CDR1 SGHTA, CDR2 FQGTGA. V lost 6 bases and J lost 2; bases outside the gene matches: 3. In DNA, the CDR3 is TGTGCCAGCAGACCTAGCGGAAACACCGGGGAGCTGTTTTTT. It specifies CASRPSGNTGELFF.

The chain couples TRBV5-4 to TRBJ2-2; 9 bases are shared with TRBD2. The CDR3 loop spans 17 amino acids. Germline V CDR1 and CDR2: SGHNT, YYREEE (reference sequence). V was pared by 2 bases and J by 2 bases, with 7 bases of the junction left unmatched. The CDR3 DNA sequence: TGTGCCAGCAGCTTTGGTAGCGGGGGCATAAACACCGGGGAGCTGTTTTTT. This sequence encodes CASSFGSGGINTGELFF.

The chain recombines TRBV11-1 with TRBJ2-1; TRBD2 matches at 11 bases. CDR1 and CDR2 (germline): SGHAT, FQDESV (reference sequence). The CDR3 extends over 16 amino acids. The V gene end was trimmed by 2 bases and the J gene end by 5 bases; junction bases not matched to a gene: 5. The CDR3 here is CASSLTGTSGHNEQFF. The CDR3 coding sequence is TGTGCCAGCAGCTTAACCGGGACTAGCGGTCACAATGAGCAGTTCTTC.

The genes are TRBV6-5 and TRBJ2-1; the match to TRBD1 covers 11 bases. V lost 6 bases to trimming and J lost 8 bases; unmatched junction nucleotides: 9. Per the germline V gene, CDR1 is MNHEY and CDR2 is SVGAGI. The CDR3 has 15 amino acids. CDR3 amino acids: CASSAVDRGHDEQFF. CDR3 DNA sequence: TGTGCCAGCAGCGCCGTGGACAGGGGGCATGATGAGCAGTTCTTC.